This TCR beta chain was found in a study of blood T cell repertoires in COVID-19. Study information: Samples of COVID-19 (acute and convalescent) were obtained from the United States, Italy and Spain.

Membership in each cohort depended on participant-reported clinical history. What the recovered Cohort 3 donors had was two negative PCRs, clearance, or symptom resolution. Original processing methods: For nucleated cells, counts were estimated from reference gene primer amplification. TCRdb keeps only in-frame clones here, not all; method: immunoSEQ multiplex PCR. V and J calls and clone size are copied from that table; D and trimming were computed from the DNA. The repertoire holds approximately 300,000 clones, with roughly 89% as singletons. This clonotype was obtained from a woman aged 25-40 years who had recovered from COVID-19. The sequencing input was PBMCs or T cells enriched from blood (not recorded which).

The CDR3 is CASSQGTSGSSEQFF. The CDR3 bases are TGTGCCAGCAGCCAAGGAACTAGCGGGAGCTCTGAGCAGTTCTTC. The V and J genes are TRBV4-2 and TRBJ2-1, with 11 bases aligning to TRBD2. This CDR3 has 15 residues. Per the germline V gene, CDR1 is LGHNA and CDR2 is YNFKEQ. The ends lost 1 base at V and 9 bases at J; junction bases unmatched: 5.